Included here is one TCR beta chain sequence, with context. The antigen is unknown. This sample stems from a study of T cell repertoires in cytomegalovirus infection. Overall study context: Indications of both CMV infection and matching HLA type were provided by public TCR beta signatures. General observations from the study: Cumulated frequencies of public TCR beta families served to identify carriers of CMV plus the relevant HLA. CMV-specific HLA-C-restricted TCR beta clonotypes dominated the ex vivo response.

This CDR3 has 15 residues. V shed 4 bases, J shed 3 bases, and the junction held 6 bases outside the gene matches. TCRdb re-called the reads through MiXCR, storing one row per CDR3 protein. The repertoire holds 450,000 to 650,000 distinct CDR3 sequences, with 40% as singletons. The sample here was cultured PBMCs, taken from culture after CMV antigen stimulation. The rearrangement uses TRBV7-1 and TRBJ1-2; the match to TRBD1 covers 9 bases. TRBV7-1 is flagged as an ORF with uncertain function. The receptor was derived from a human donor in good health (CMV status not recorded). Some clones in this sample may be carry-over from other donors' samples. As DNA, the CDR3 is TGTGCCAGCAGCTACTCCGGGACAGGGCACTATGGCTACACCTTC. Its protein is CASSYSGTGHYGYTF.